The subject of this entry is one T cell receptor beta chain. This receptor's antigen is unknown. No base quality values were provided; no much bigger clone lies one nucleotide off. These data belong to a study of quantifying T cell responses using KT2 cells (dated by TCRdb to 2015 to 2018). Broadly, across the study: RNA was DNase-treated and reverse transcribed with TCR alpha and beta constant-region primers, mostly using SuperScript III. PCR2 was performed as a SYBR Green qPCR and was stopped at a predetermined fluorescence threshold so that over-amplification was avoided. The efficiency of the T4 ligation step under optimum conditions was estimated to be greater than 9.5%. Overall study outcomes, separate from this receptor: KT2 sequences were detected down to the lowest spike-in tested, about one KT2 cell per 100,000 PBMC. Detection of KT2 sequences showed saturation at very high KT2 spike-in numbers. Counts of KT2 alpha and beta sequences scaled linearly with input KT2 cell number over several orders of magnitude. No side-by-side comparison of the pipeline with other TCR sequencing techniques was included in the study.

The CDR3 runs 15 residues from the cysteine to the phenylalanine. The only DNA kept is the CDR3, 45 bases in frame from the first base. Taken from the germline V gene (reference sequence), the CDR1 and CDR2 loops are LNHDA and SQIVND. V and J lose 5 bases and 2 bases, and a span of 14 bases separates them. To test the sensitivity and accuracy of the pipeline, known numbers of KT2, a T cell clone whose TCR had already been sequenced, were spiked into unfractionated PBMC. A range of KT2-to-PBMC ratios was generated by mixing KT2 cells with a fixed number of PBMC. Library prep was done by UMI-ligation and nested PCR. A single-stranded oligonucleotide carrying the Illumina SP2 sequence and a UMI was ligated to the cDNA 3' end using T4 RNA ligase 1. PCR1 ran roughly 4 cycles (98°C 15 s, 69°C 30 s, 72°C 40 s); the beta primer was an equimolar mix of RC1.1 and RC1.2 covering TRBC1 and TRBC2. Starting at PCR2, TCR alpha and beta chains were handled separately, and sample indices and Illumina adaptors were added. The UMI, placed after an 8-base spacer, consisted of 12 random nucleotides arranged as two hexamers with a spacer between them. Libraries were sequenced on an Illumina MiSeq with v2 2x251 paired-end chemistry, typically roughly twelve samples per run. PhiX DNA at about 5-8% was added to each sequencing library to increase diversity. As for how the authors treated the data: Raw reads were converted to FASTQ with bcl2fastq and were demultiplexed by dual indices with Demultiplexor. Decombinator assigned V and J genes by tag matching, allowing a single base-pair mismatch. UMIs were used by Collapsinator to correct both sequencing errors and frequency errors caused by PCR heterogeneity. CDR3Translator turned Decombinator identifiers into nucleotide sequence, translated that sequence into amino acids, and pulled out the CDR3 based on C- and N-terminal motifs. A cluster of KT2 sequences sharing one unique molecular identifier was counted as one distinct KT2 TCR. TCRdb passed the public sequencing reads through fastp at Q25 and MiXCR, retaining productive beta sequences. Every distinct CDR3 protein forms one entry, paired with its most common genes and DNA. The V and J calls reflect TCRdb's pipeline rather than the authors' work. The sample yields approximately 60,000 distinct CDR3 sequences; approximately 13% were counted once. The ten largest make up about 9% of the sample.

Sequencing was performed on PBMCs spiked with cells of the T cell clone KT2. The chain was built from TRBV19 and TRBJ2-3, with a tentative D gene TRBD1 over 5 matching bases. This sequence originates from a human donor. The DNA is TGTGCCAGTAGTTCCAGGGCAACAAACACAGATACGCAGTATTTT. This is translated as CASSSRATNTDTQYF.